This TCR beta chain was identified during a study of T cell responses to AZD1222 COVID-19 vaccine. Study results and caveats: Most donors were white British and more were female, and clonal diversity was possibly underestimated. Among spike-specific TCRs, nearly half reportedly target unmutated variant regions. Scientists sampled the repertoires only once the peak T cell response had passed. Vaccine-associated CD4 TCRs spanned spike, dominant at 160-218 and 743-854.

V was cut by 6 bases and J by 1 base, with 15 bases left in between. The CDR3 has 15 residues. Germline-derived CDR1 and CDR2 are LNHDA and SQIVND (reference sequence). For this clone: Its target is unknown.

Assay used: immunoSEQ multiplex PCR; TCRdb lists only in-frame clones, some missing. The sample contains about 160,000 clones, roughly 90% of which appear only once. The material was peripheral blood, obtained 28 days after the second AZD1222 dose. The chain links TRBV19 to TRBJ1-1, with D possibly matching TRBD1 (5 bases). The clonotype was recovered from an adult who received the AZD1222 COVID-19 vaccine. The CDR3 DNA reads as TGTGCCAGTAGAAAGACGAACGGGGGGAACACTGAAGCTTTCTTT. Its protein product is CASRKTNGGNTEAFF.